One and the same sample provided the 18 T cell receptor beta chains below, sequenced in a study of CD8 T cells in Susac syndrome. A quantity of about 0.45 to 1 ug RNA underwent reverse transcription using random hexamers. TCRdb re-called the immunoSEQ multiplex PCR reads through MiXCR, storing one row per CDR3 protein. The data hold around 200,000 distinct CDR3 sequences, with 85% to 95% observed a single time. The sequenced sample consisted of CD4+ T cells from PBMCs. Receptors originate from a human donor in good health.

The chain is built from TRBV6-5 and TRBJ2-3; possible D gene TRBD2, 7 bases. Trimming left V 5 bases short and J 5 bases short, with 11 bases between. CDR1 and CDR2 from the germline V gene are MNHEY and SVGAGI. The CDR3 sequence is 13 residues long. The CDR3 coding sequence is TGTGCCAGCAGTGGGGGGGCCCGAGATACGCAGTATTTT. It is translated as CASSGGARDTQYF.

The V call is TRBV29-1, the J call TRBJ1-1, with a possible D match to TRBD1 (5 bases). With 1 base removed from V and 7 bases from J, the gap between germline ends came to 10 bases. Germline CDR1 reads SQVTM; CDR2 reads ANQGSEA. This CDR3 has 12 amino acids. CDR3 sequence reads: CSVEVGAGEAFF. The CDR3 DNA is TGCAGCGTTGAAGTAGGGGCTGGTGAAGCTTTCTTT. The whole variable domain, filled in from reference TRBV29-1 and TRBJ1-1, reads SAVISQKPSRDICQRGTSLTIQCQVDSQVTMMFWYRQQPGQSLTLIATANQGSEATYESGFVIDKFPISRPNLTFSTLTVSNMSPEDSSIYLCSVEVGAGEAFFGQGTRLTVV.

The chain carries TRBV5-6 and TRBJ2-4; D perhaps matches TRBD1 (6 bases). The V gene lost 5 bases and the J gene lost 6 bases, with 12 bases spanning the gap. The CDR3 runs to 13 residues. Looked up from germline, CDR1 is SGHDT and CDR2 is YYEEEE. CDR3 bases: TGTGCCAGCAGTCAAGGACAGAGAAACATTCAGTACTTC. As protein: CASSQGQRNIQYF. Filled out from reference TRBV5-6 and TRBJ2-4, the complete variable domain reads DAGVTQSPTHLIKTRGQQVTLRCSPKSGHDTVSWYQQALGQGPQFIFQYYEEEERQRGNFPDRFSGHQFPNYSSELNVNALLLGDSALYLCASSQGQRNIQYFGAGTRLSVL.

DNA for the CDR3: TGTGCCAGCAGTGATCAGGAGGAAGCTTTCTTT. This sequence encodes CASSDQEEAFF. This chain links TRBV27 with TRBJ1-1; unclear D gene. The germline CDR1 and CDR2 sequences are MNHEY and SMNVEV (reference sequence). V gave up 5 bases and J gave up 8 bases, with 9 bases separating them. CDR3 size: 11 residues.

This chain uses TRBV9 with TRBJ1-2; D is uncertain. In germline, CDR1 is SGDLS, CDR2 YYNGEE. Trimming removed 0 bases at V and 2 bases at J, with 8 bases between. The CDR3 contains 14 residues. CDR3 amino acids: CASSVAIQNYGYTF. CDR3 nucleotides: TGTGCCAGCAGCGTAGCTATACAGAACTATGGCTACACCTTC. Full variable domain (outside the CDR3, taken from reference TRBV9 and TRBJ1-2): DSGVTQTPKHLITATGQRVTLRCSPRSGDLSVYWYQQSLDQGLQFLIQYYNGEERAKGNILERFSAQQFPDLHSELNLSSLELGDSALYFCASSVAIQNYGYTFGSGTRLTVV.

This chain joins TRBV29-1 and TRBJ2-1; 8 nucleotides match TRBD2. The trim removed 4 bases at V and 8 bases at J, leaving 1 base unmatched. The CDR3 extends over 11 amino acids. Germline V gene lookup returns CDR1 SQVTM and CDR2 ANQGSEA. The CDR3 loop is CSVGTSYEQFF. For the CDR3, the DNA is TGCAGCGTTGGGACTAGCTATGAGCAGTTCTTC.

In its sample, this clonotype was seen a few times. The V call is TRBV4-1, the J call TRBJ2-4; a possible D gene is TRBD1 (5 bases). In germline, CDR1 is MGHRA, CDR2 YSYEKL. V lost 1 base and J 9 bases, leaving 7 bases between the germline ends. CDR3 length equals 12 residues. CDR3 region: CASSQGQGIQYF. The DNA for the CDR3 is TGCGCCAGCAGCCAAGGGCAGGGCATTCAGTACTTC.

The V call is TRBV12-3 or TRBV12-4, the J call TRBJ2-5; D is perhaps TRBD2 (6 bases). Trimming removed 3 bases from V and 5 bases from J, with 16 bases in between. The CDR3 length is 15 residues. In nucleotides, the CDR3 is TGTGCCAGCAGTTTCGGCGGGATGGCGGAGGAGACCCAGTACTTC. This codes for CASSFGGMAEETQYF.

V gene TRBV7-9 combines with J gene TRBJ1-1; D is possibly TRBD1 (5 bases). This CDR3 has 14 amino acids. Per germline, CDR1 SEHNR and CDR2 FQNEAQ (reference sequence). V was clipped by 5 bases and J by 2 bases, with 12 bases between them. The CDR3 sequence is CASSVTRANTEAFF. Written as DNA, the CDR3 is TGTGCCAGCAGCGTCACCAGGGCAAACACTGAAGCTTTCTTT.

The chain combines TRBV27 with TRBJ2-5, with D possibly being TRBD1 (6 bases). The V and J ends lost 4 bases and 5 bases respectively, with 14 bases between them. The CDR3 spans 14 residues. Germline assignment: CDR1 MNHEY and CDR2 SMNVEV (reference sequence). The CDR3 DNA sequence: TGTGCCAGCAGTTCACTCAGGGGTGGCGAGACCCAGTACTTC. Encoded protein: CASSSLRGGETQYF.

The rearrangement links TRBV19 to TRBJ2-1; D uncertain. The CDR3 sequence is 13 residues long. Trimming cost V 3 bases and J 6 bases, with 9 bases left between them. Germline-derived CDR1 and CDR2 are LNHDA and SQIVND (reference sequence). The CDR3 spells CASSIYELNEQFF. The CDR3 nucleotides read TGTGCCAGTAGTATCTACGAGCTCAATGAGCAGTTCTTC.

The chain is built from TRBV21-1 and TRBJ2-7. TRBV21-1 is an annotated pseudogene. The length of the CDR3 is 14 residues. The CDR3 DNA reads TGTGCCAGCAGCAAAGATTACAGGTCCTACGAGCAGTACGTC. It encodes CASSKDYRSYEQYV.

CDR3 sequence (DNA): TGTGCCACCAGCAGAGACAGGAGCTATGGCTACACCTTC. Protein: CATSRDRSYGYTF. The V gene is TRBV15, the J gene TRBJ1-2; the D is unclear. Germline V lookup: CDR1 LNHNV, CDR2 YYDKDF (reference sequence). The CDR3 totals 13 residues. Trimming took 0 bases from V and 4 from J, leaving 6 bases between them.

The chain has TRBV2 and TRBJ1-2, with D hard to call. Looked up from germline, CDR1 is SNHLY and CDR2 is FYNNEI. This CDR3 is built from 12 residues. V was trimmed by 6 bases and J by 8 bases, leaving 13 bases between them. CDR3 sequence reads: CASRLDGGGYTF. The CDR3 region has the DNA TGTGCCAGCAGACTCGACGGTGGGGGCTACACCTTC.

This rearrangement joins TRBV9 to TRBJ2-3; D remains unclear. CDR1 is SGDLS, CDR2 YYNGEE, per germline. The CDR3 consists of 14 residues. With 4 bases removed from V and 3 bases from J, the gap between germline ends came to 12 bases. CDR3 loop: CASSTDHRTDTQYF. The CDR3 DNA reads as TGTGCCAGCAGCACCGACCACAGAACAGATACGCAGTATTTT.

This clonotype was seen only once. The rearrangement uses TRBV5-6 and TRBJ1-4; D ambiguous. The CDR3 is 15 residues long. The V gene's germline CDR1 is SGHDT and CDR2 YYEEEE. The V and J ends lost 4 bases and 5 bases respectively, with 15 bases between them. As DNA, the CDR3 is TGTGCCAGCAGCGGTACAGAAGGGCGAAATGAAAAACTGTTTTTT. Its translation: CASSGTEGRNEKLFF.

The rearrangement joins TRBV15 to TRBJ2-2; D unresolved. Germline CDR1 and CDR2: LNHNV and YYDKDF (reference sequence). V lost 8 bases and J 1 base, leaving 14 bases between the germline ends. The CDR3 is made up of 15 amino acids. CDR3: CATHLRPGNTGELFF. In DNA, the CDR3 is TGTGCCACCCACTTACGCCCAGGGAACACCGGGGAGCTGTTTTTT.

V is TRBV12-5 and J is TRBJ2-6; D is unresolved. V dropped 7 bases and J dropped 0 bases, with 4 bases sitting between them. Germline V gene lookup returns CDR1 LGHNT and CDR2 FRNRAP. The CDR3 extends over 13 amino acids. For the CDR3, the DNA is TGTGCTAGTGCCCCCTCTGGGGCCAACGTCCTGACTTTC. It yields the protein CASAPSGANVLTF.